The 25 T cell receptor beta chains given below trace back to one sample, sequenced in a study of cytomegalovirus exposure and HLA in healthy donors (TCRdb year 2017). The library was obtained by the immunoSEQ multiplex PCR assay. For the multiplex PCR, a mixture combining 60 forward primers for TCR Vbeta segments and 13 reverse primers for TCR Jbeta segments was used. TCRdb carries this immuneACCESS record with in-frame sequences only. Its versions omit some clonotypes, under half of them owing to an unresolved V gene in the studies checked, with the rest unexplained. In all, the sample holds 150,000 to 200,000 clones, and 82% of those were seen once. The leading ten clones occupy 0.96% of the sample. Source material: PBMCs. The source is a girl aged 2 to 10 in good health and CMV-seropositive.

J is TRBJ2-2 and V is TRBV19; possibly TRBD2 for D (5 bases). CDR1 and CDR2 (germline): LNHDA, SQIVND (reference sequence). Trimming left V 3 bases short and J 5 bases short, with 16 bases between. CDR3 length equals 16 residues. In DNA, the CDR3 is TGTGCCAGTAGTATTTATCCAGCAGGAGGAACCGGGGAGCTGTTTTTT. Protein product: CASSIYPAGGTGELFF.

In DNA, the CDR3 is TGTGCCAGCAGTGATAGGGGCGCTGAAGCTTTCTTT. As protein: CASSDRGAEAFF. The J gene is TRBJ1-1, the V gene TRBV2, with D possibly being TRBD1 (5 bases). V was shortened by 3 bases and J by 6 bases, with 8 bases between the two germline ends. The CDR3 loop spans 12 amino acids. Germline lookup yields CDR1 SNHLY and CDR2 FYNNEI.

The chain carries TRBV5-1 and TRBJ2-7; 16 positions agree with TRBD2. The junction had 15 bases not matched to a gene; V was cut back by 2 bases and J by 4 bases. CDR3 length equals 20 residues. The germline CDR1 and CDR2 sequences are SGHRS and YFSETQ. The CDR3 loop is CASSLTPGLAGGSNKYEQYF. As DNA, the CDR3 is TGCGCCAGCAGCTTAACTCCGGGACTAGCGGGAGGGTCGAATAAGTACGAGCAGTACTTC.

This clone occurred once. CDR3 amino acids: CATSRLRLALDEQFF. The CDR3 region has the DNA TGTGCCACCAGCAGACTTCGACTAGCGTTGGATGAGCAGTTCTTC. This chain links TRBV15 with TRBJ2-1; TRBD2 agrees at 8 bases. Germline V gives CDR1 LNHNV, CDR2 YYDKDF (reference sequence). The CDR3 contains 15 residues. V was pared by 2 bases and J by 8 bases, with 8 bases of the junction left unmatched.

The V call is TRBV30, the J call TRBJ2-1; TRBD1 is a possible D gene (6 bases). V dropped 4 bases and J dropped 2 bases, with 12 bases sitting between them. The CDR3 totals 14 residues. The germline gives CDR1 GTSNPN, CDR2 SVGIG (reference sequence). The CDR3 reads CAWNTGLAYNEQFF. The CDR3, as DNA: TGTGCCTGGAATACAGGGCTCGCCTACAATGAGCAGTTCTTC.

The chain couples TRBV11-1 to TRBJ2-7; D gene uncertain. This CDR3 has 12 amino acids. V gave up 5 bases and J gave up 4 bases, with 9 bases separating them. CDR1 is SGHAT and CDR2 is FQDESV in the germline V gene (reference sequence). The CDR3 nucleotides are TGTGCCAGCAGCCCTCCGGGTTACGAGCAGTACTTC. It specifies CASSPPGYEQYF.

The chain employs TRBV4-1 and TRBJ1-5; TRBD1 aligns across 10 bases. V shed 2 bases, J shed 7 bases, and the junction held 11 bases outside the gene matches. This CDR3 region has 17 residues. Germline CDR1 is MGHRA and CDR2 is YSYEKL. As DNA, the CDR3 is TGCGCCAGCAGCCAAAAGGCATCCGGGACAGGGGACCAGCCCCAGCATTTT. Encoded protein: CASSQKASGTGDQPQHF.

This chain joins TRBV30 and TRBJ2-3; possibly TRBD2 for D (7 bases). The V and J ends lost 0 bases and 4 bases respectively, with 11 bases between them. The CDR3 is 14 amino acids. Germline V gene lookup returns CDR1 GTSNPN and CDR2 SVGIG (reference sequence). DNA of the CDR3: TGTGCCTGGAGTGTAGGAGGGGGGGCAGATACGCAGTATTTT. Translated: CAWSVGGGADTQYF. The whole variable domain, remainder taken from reference TRBV30 and TRBJ2-3, is SQTIHQWPATLVQPVGSPLSLECTVEGTSNPNLYWYRQAAGRGLQLLFYSVGIGQISSEVPQNLSASRPQDRQFILSSKKLLLSDSGFYLCAWSVGGGADTQYFGPGTRLTVL.

V usage is TRBV4-1 and J usage is TRBJ2-4; 8 bases are a match to TRBD2. The V segment lost 1 base and the J segment 2 bases; nucleotides outside the gene matches: 10. The CDR3 is 18 amino acids. The germline CDR1 and CDR2 sequences are MGHRA and YSYEKL. This CDR3 reads CASSQVNAGGATKNIQYF. In DNA, the CDR3 is TGCGCCAGCAGCCAAGTTAACGCGGGAGGTGCAACCAAAAACATTCAGTACTTC.

V usage is TRBV4-1 and J usage is TRBJ2-7; TRBD1 matches at 8 bases. Germline-derived CDR1 and CDR2 are MGHRA and YSYEKL. The CDR3 is 13 residues long. The trim removed 5 bases at V and 2 bases at J, leaving 2 bases unmatched. The CDR3 sequence: CASSIQGAYEQYF. CDR3 sequence (DNA): TGCGCCAGCAGCATACAGGGGGCCTACGAGCAGTACTTC.

The chain is built from TRBV4-1 and TRBJ1-5; D is uncertain. V shed 2 bases and J shed 0 bases, with 8 bases lying between them. This CDR3 spans 15 amino acids. CDR1 is MGHRA, CDR2 YSYEKL, per germline. As DNA, the CDR3 is TGCGCCAGCAGCCAAATACAGTATAGCAATCAGCCCCAGCATTTT. Encoded protein: CASSQIQYSNQPQHF.

This sequence joins TRBV5-1 and TRBJ2-2, with 13 bases aligning to TRBD2. This CDR3 region has 18 residues. J was trimmed by 3 bases and V by 4 bases; bases with no gene match: 9. Germline CDR1 reads SGHRS; CDR2 reads YFSETQ. As DNA, the CDR3 is TGCGCCAGCAGCCGAGGGACTAGCGGGACTTTCCACACCGGGGAGCTGTTTTTT. Translation: CASSRGTSGTFHTGELFF.

This clone has more than one count but fewer than ten. A junction boundary mismatches the germline segment, possibly from a read error. The genes are TRBV12-5 and TRBJ2-1, with D hard to call. Germline V lookup: CDR1 LGHNT, CDR2 FRNRAP. CDR3 size: 9 residues. CDR3 region: CASGYEEFF. The CDR3 bases are TGTGCTAGTGGTTATGAGGAGTTCTTC.

The chain carries TRBV4-1 and TRBJ1-2, with D maybe TRBD1 (6 bases). Trimming cost V 1 base and J 3 bases, with 12 bases left between them. The length of the CDR3 is 15 residues. Germline V gene sequence: CDR1 MGHRA, CDR2 YSYEKL. In DNA, the CDR3 is TGCGCCAGCAGCCAAGTTAACAGGGCCTACTATGGCTACACCTTC. This codes for CASSQVNRAYYGYTF.

Concerning this clone itself: A junction boundary mismatches the germline segment, possibly from a read error. CDR3 in amino acids: CSSSPSNEAFF. CDR3 nucleotide sequence: TGTTCCAGCAGCCCTAGTAATGAAGCTTTCTTT. V is TRBV7-9 and J is TRBJ1-1; D is uncertain. CDR3 length equals 11 residues. CDR1 and CDR2 from the germline V gene are SEHNR and FQNEAQ (reference sequence).

This rearrangement joins TRBV7-6 to TRBJ2-5; a weak D match, TRBD1 (6 bases). The V gene lost 4 bases and the J gene lost 0 bases, with 18 bases spanning the gap. The CDR3 sequence is 17 residues long. The V gene's germline CDR1 is SGHVS and CDR2 FNYEAQ. CDR3 amino acids: CASSYPRQDPYQETQYF. In nucleotides, the CDR3 is TGTGCCAGCAGCTACCCCCGACAGGACCCTTACCAAGAGACCCAGTACTTC.

The J gene is TRBJ2-1, the V gene TRBV28; the D is unclear. Trimming took 4 bases from V and 4 from J, leaving 2 bases between them. There are 11 residues in the CDR3. CDR1 and CDR2 (germline): MDHEN, SYDVKM. Written as DNA, the CDR3 is TGTGCCAGCAGTTCATACAATGAGCAGTTCTTC. This sequence encodes CASSSYNEQFF.

The V and J genes are TRBV5-6 and TRBJ2-7, with TRBD2 as a possible D gene (5 bases). Germline V CDR1 and CDR2: SGHDT, YYEEEE. Trimming shortened V by 4 bases and J by 1 base, and 15 bases separated the two germline ends. The CDR3 runs 15 residues. The DNA for the CDR3 is TGTGCCAGCAGCCTGAACGGGATTCCTTCCTACGAGCAGTACTTC. Amino acids: CASSLNGIPSYEQYF.

The CDR3 nucleotides read TGTGCCAGCAGGGGCGAGTGGGCCGGGGAGCTGTTTTTT. Its protein product is CASRGEWAGELFF. This chain links TRBV5-4 with TRBJ2-2; D is ambiguous. With 5 bases removed from V and 6 bases from J, the gap between germline ends came to 11 bases. CDR3 length: 13 residues. CDR1 is SGHNT, CDR2 YYREEE, per germline (reference sequence).

The rearrangement joins TRBV27 to TRBJ2-7, with a possible D match to TRBD2 (7 bases). In germline, CDR1 is MNHEY, CDR2 SMNVEV (reference sequence). The CDR3 is made up of 15 amino acids. With 2 bases removed from V and 0 bases from J, the gap between germline ends came to 11 bases. The CDR3 region is CASSLQAGHSYEQYF. Written as DNA, the CDR3 is TGTGCCAGCAGTTTACAAGCGGGACACTCCTACGAGCAGTACTTC.

This rearrangement joins TRBV7-9 to TRBJ2-2; D is possibly TRBD1 (6 bases). Germline-derived CDR1 and CDR2 are SEHNR and FQNEAQ (reference sequence). V shed 7 bases and J shed 0 bases, with 15 bases lying between them. The CDR3 extends over 16 amino acids. The DNA of the CDR3 is TGTGCCAGCACCTTGGGGTCAGGGGCGAACACCGGGGAGCTGTTTTTT. It translates to CASTLGSGANTGELFF. The entire variable domain, with the rest obtained from reference TRBV7-9 and TRBJ2-2, is as follows: DTGVSQNPRHKITKRGQNVTFRCDPISEHNRLYWYRQTLGQGPEFLTYFQNEAQLEKSRLLSDRFSAERPKGSFSTLEIQRTEQGDSAMYLCASTLGSGANTGELFFGEGSRLTVL.

This clone was counted between two and nine times. The genes are TRBV2 and TRBJ2-7, with 13 bases identical to TRBD2. The V gene end was trimmed by 7 bases and the J gene end by 6 bases; junction bases not matched to a gene: 3. CDR3 length equals 13 residues. From germline, CDR1 is SNHLY and CDR2 FYNNEI. CDR3 loop: CASKRLAGGEQYF. CDR3 sequence (DNA): TGTGCCAGCAAAAGACTAGCGGGAGGCGAGCAGTACTTC.

This rearrangement joins TRBV6-4 to TRBJ2-3, with D perhaps TRBD2 (5 bases). Germline loops: CDR1 MRHNA, CDR2 SNTAGT. V lost 2 bases, J lost 4 bases, and 13 bases lay in between. The length of the CDR3 is 15 residues. The CDR3 DNA reads as TGTGCCAGCAGTGACCGGGGTGAGGGCCCAGATACGCAGTATTTT. Translating it yields CASSDRGEGPDTQYF.

This sequence joins TRBV30 and TRBJ2-7; weak D call: TRBD1 (6 bases). V lost 2 bases to trimming and J lost 6 bases, with 20 bases between them. The CDR3 has 15 amino acids. From germline, CDR1 is GTSNPN and CDR2 SVGIG (reference sequence). CDR3 in DNA: TGTGCCTGGAGTAAAGGGGACACGGTGACGGGCGAGCAGTACTTC. This sequence encodes CAWSKGDTVTGEQYF.

V usage is TRBV27 and J usage is TRBJ1-1; 8 bases agree with TRBD1. This CDR3 has 14 amino acids. The V segment lost 3 bases and the J segment 5 bases; nucleotides outside the gene matches: 5. CDR1 and CDR2 from the germline V gene are MNHEY and SMNVEV (reference sequence). The CDR3 DNA reads as TGTGCCAGCAGTTTGGCAGGGGGCGGTACTGAAGCTTTCTTT. It codes for CASSLAGGGTEAFF.